This T cell receptor (beta chain) came from a study of T cells in Graves' hyperthyroidism and ophthalmopathy. Germline loops: CDR1 SGHAT, CDR2 FQNNGV. V lost 4 bases, J lost 0 bases, and 13 bases lay in between. This CDR3 is built from 16 residues. RNA transcripts served as the template for amplifying TCR beta CDR3 regions. Primed by the HTBI set, a first-round RT-PCR was run on the TCR CDR3. Via MiXCR, TCRdb re-called the multiplex PCR reads, giving one row per CDR3 protein. The repertoire holds around 700,000 distinct CDR3 sequences, with about 17% as singletons. The J gene is TRBJ1-5, the V gene TRBV11-2; a possible D gene is TRBD1 (5 bases). The specimen sequenced was blood. The TCR originated in a woman in her forties or fifties with Graves' hyperthyroidism that later progressed to Graves' ophthalmopathy. Written as DNA, the CDR3 is TGTGCCAGCAGCTCCTTCCCCGACAGTAGCAATCAGCCCCAGCATTTT. Translation: CASSSFPDSSNQPQHF.